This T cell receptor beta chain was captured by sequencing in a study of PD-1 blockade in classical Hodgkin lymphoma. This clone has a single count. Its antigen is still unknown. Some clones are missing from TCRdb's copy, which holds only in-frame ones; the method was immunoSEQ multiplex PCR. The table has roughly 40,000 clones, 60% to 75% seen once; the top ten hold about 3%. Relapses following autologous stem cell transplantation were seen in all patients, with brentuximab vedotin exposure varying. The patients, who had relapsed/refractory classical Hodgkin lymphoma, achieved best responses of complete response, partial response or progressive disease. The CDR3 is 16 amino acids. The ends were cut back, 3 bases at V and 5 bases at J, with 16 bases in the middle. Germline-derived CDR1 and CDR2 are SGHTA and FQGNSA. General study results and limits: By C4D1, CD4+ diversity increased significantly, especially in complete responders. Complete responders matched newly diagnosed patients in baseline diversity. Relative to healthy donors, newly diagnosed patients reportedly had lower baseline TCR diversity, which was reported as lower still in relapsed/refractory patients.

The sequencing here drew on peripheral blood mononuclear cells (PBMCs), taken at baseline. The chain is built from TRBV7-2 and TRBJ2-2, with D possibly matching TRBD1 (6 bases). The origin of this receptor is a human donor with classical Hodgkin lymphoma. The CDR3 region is CASSFLGRRGTGELFF. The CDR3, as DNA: TGTGCCAGCAGCTTTTTGGGACGCAGGGGAACCGGGGAGCTGTTTTTT.